The clone carrying this T cell receptor (beta chain) has more than one count but fewer than ten. Its antigen is still unknown. This sample was taken from a study of regulatory dendritic cells for organ transplantation. Per germline, CDR1 SGHTS and CDR2 YDEGEE. The CDR3 sequence is 14 residues long. The V and J ends lost 2 bases and 3 bases respectively, with 9 bases between them. Regarding the study as a whole: Memory CD8+ clonal expansion seemed more limited with regulatory than mature dendritic cells.

Profiled with immunoSEQ multiplex PCR; TCRdb holds only in-frame clones, not every one. Among 11,000 or so clones, roughly 89% were seen once, and the ten largest hold approximately 0.4%. Allogeneic regulatory or mature dendritic cells were co-cultured for less than six days with CFSE-labeled sorted T cells at 1:10. This sequence was found in a human donor in good health. Sequences were obtained from naive CD8+ T cells from blood cultured with dendritic cells. Indicated subset: CD45RA+ naive T cells. The J gene is TRBJ2-1, the V gene TRBV5-8, with D unresolved. The CDR3 is CASSFRQVYNEQFF. The CDR3, as DNA: TGTGCCAGCAGCTTCCGGCAAGTCTACAATGAGCAGTTCTTC.